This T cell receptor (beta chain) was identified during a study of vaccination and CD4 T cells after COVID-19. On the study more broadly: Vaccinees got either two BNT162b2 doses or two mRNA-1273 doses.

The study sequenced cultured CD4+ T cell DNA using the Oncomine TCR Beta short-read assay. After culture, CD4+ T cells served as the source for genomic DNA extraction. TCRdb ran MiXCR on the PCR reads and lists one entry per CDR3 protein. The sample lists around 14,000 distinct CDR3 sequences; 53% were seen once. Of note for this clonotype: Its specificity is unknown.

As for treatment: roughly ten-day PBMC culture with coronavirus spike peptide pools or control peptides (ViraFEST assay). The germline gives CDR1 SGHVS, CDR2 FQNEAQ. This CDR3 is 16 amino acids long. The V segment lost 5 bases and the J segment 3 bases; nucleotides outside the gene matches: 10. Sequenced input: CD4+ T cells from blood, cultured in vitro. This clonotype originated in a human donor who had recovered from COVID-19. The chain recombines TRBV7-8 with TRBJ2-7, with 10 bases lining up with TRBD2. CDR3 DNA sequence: TGTGCCAGCAGCATGCTCGTAGCGGGAGGCGGCTACGAGCAGTACTTC. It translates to CASSMLVAGGGYEQYF.